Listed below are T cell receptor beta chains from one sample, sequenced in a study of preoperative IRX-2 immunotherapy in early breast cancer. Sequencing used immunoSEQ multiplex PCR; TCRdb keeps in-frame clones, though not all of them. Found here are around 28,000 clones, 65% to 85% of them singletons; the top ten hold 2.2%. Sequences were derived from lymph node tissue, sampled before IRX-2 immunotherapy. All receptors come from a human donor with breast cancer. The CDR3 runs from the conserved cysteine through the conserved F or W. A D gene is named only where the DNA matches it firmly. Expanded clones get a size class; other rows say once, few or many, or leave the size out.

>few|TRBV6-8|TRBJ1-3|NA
CASRHTGTGNTIYF
TGTGCCAGCAGACATACAGGGACTGGAAACACCATATATTTT
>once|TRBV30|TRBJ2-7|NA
CAIHSLGEQYF
TGTGCCATTCACTCTCTCGGCGAGCAGTACTTC
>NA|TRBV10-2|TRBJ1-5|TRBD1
CASSAGQGGNQPQHF
TGCGCCAGCAGTGCAGGACAGGGGGGCAATCAGCCCCAGCATTTT
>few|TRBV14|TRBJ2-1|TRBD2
CASSQGTSGINEQFF
TGTGCCAGCAGCCAAGGGACTAGCGGAATTAATGAGCAGTTCTTC
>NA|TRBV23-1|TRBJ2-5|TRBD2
CASSQQRGGQETQYF
TGCGCCAGCAGCCAACAGCGGGGGGGTCAAGAGACCCAGTACTTC
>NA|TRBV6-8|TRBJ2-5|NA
CASSYAMKETQYF
TGTGCCAGCAGTTATGCGATGAAAGAGACCCAGTACTTC
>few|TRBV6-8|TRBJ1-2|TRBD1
CASSDEPGTGGGYTF
TGTGCCAGCAGTGACGAACCTGGGACAGGGGGTGGCTACACCTTC
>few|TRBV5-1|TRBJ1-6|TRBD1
CASSLGQGESPLHF
TGCGCCAGCAGCTTGGGACAGGGGGAATCACCCCTCCACTTT
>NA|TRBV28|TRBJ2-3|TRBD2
CASSFQRGGNYTQYF
TGTGCCAGCAGTTTTCAGCGGGGGGGCAATTATACGCAGTATTTT
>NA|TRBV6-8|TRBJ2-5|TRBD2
CASSYRVAGTGPQYF
TGTGCCAGCAGTTACAGAGTAGCGGGGACCGGGCCCCAGTACTTC
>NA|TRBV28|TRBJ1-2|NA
CASSLGFYGYTF
TGTGCCAGCAGTTTGGGTTTCTATGGCTACACCTTC
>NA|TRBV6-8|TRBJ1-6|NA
CASSSTGLISPLHF
TGTGCCAGCAGTTCAACAGGGTTAATCTCACCCCTCCACTTT
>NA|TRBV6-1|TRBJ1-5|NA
CASSEAVRIPQHF
TGTGCCAGCAGTGAAGCGGTCCGAATACCCCAGCATTTT
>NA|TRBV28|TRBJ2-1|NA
CASSFLGRSGKNEQFF
TGTGCCAGCAGTTTCCTGGGGAGGTCAGGGAAGAATGAGCAGTTCTTC
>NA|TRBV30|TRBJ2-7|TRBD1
CACTGGVSYEQYF
TGTGCCTGTACAGGGGGTGTCTCCTACGAGCAGTACTTC
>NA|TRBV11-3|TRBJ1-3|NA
CASSRVIGSTAGNTIYF
TGTGCCAGCAGCCGGGTTATAGGTAGTACGGCTGGAAACACCATATATTTT
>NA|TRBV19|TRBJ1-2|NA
CASSLEGEHYGYTF
TGTGCCAGTAGTCTCGAAGGGGAGCACTATGGCTACACCTTC
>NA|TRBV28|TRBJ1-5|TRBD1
CASSTGTEGNQPQHF
TGTGCCAGCAGTACGGGGACAGAGGGCAATCAGCCCCAGCATTTT
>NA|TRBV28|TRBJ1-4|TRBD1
CASSGDRNEKLFF
TGTGCCAGCAGTGGGGACAGGAATGAAAAACTGTTTTTT
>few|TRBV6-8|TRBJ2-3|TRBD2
CASRRLATSTDTQYF
TGTGCCAGCCGTAGACTAGCGACTAGCACAGATACGCAGTATTTT
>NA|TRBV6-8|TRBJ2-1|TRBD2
CASSYRASGGRSEQFF
TGTGCCAGCAGTTATAGAGCTAGCGGGGGAAGGTCTGAGCAGTTCTTC
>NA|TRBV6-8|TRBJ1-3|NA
CASSGNIARSGNTIYF
TGTGCCAGCAGTGGTAACATAGCGCGCTCTGGAAACACCATATATTTT
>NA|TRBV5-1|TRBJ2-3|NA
CASSLEARPFADTQYF
TGCGCCAGCAGCTTGGAAGCTAGGCCCTTCGCAGATACGCAGTATTTT
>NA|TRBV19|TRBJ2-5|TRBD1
CASRNPGGNAETQYF
TGTGCCAGTAGGAACCCAGGGGGCAATGCAGAGACCCAGTACTTC
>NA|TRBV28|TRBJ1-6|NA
CASSLGQGNSPLHF
TGTGCCAGCAGTTTAGGGCAGGGTAATTCACCCCTCCACTTT
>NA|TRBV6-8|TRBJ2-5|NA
CATTGGGGQETQYF
TGTGCCACCACGGGGGGCGGGGGTCAAGAGACCCAGTACTTC
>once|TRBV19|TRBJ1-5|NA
CASSADRTHSNQPQHF
TGTGCCAGTAGCGCCGACAGAACTCATAGCAATCAGCCCCAGCATTTT
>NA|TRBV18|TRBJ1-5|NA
CASSPDPPGGNQPQHF
TGTGCCAGCTCTCCAGACCCCCCCGGGGGCAATCAGCCCCAGCATTTT
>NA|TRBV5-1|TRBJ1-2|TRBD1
CASSRSRDSDYGYTF
TGCGCCAGCAGCAGGTCCCGGGACAGCGATTATGGCTACACCTTC
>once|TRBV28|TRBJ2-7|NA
CASSRGPYEQYF
TGTGCCAGCAGTCGAGGGCCTTACGAGCAGTACTTC
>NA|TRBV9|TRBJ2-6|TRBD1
CASSAGTGLSGANVLTF
TGTGCCAGCAGCGCCGGGACAGGTTTGTCTGGGGCCAACGTCCTGACTTTC